This T cell receptor beta chain was sequenced for a study of CD8 T cells in Susac syndrome. Reverse transcription of roughly 0.45 to 1 ug RNA was performed with random hexamers. TCRdb re-derived calls from the immunoSEQ multiplex PCR reads in MiXCR, one entry per CDR3 protein. The sample lists about 130,000 distinct CDR3 sequences, approximately 96% occurring once. This CDR3 has 15 residues. After removal of 4 bases from V and 4 bases from J, the junction contained 7 bases not matched to a gene. The germline V gene has CDR1 LGHNA and CDR2 YNFKEQ. The V call is TRBV4-2, the J call TRBJ2-3; 8 nucleotides align to TRBD2. The specimen was CD8+ T cells from PBMCs. This TCR came from a human donor with Susac syndrome. CDR3 coding DNA: TGTGCCAGCAGCCCCACAGTCGGGGGGGCAGATACGCAGTATTTT. This encodes CASSPTVGGADTQYF.